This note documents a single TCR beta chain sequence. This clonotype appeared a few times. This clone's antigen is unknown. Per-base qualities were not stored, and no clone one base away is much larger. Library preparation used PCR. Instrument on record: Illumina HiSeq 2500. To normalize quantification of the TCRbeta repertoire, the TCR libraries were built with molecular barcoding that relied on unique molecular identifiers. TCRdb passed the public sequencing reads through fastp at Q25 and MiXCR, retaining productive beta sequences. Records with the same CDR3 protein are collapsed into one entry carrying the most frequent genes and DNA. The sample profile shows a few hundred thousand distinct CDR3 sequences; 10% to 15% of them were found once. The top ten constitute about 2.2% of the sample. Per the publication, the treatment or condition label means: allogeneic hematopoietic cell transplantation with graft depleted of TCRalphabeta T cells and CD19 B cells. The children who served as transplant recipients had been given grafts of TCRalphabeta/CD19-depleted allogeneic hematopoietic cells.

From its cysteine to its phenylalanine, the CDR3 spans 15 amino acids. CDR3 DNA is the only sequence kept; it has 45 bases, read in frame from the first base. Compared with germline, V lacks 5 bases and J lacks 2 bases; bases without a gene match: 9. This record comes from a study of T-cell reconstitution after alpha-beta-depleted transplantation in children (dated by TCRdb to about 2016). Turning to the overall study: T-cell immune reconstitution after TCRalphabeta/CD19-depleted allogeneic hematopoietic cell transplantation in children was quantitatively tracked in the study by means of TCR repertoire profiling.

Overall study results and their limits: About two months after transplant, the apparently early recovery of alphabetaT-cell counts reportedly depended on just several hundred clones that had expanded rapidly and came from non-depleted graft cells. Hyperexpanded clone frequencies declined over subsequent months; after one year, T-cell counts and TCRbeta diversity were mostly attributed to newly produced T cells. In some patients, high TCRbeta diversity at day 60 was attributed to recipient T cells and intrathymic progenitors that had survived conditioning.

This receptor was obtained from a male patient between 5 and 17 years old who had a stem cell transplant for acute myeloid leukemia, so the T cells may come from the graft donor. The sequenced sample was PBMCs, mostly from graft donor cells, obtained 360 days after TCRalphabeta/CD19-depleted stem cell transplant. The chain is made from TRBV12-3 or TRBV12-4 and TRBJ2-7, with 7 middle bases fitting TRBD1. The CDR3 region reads CASSTPRGSAYEQYF. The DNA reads TGTGCCAGCAGTACCCCCAGGGGGTCTGCCTACGAGCAGTACTTC.